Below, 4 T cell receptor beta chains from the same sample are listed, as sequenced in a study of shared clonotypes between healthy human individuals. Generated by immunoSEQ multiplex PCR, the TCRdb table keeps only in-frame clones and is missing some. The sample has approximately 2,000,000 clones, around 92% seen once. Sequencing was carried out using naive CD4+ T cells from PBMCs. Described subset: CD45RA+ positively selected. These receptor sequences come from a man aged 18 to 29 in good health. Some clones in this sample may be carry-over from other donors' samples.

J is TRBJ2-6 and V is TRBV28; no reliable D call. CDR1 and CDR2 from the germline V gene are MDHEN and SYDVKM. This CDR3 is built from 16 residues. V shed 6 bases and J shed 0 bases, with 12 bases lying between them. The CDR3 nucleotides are TGTGCCAGCAGACCCGGACGGTCCTCTGGGGCCAACGTCCTGACTTTC. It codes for CASRPGRSSGANVLTF.

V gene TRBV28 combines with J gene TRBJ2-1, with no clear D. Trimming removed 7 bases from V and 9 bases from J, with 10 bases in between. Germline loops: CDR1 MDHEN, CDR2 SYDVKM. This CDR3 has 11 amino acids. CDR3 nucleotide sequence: TGTGCCAGCACCCTCCGTGGTGAGCAGTTCTTC. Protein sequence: CASTLRGEQFF.

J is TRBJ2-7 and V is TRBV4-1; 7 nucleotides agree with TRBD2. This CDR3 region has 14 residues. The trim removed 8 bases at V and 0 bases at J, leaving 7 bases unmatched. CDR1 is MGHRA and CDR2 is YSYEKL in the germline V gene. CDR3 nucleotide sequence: TGCGCCAGCCCCACTCGGGAGGCCTCCTACGAGCAGTACTTC. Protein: CASPTREASYEQYF.

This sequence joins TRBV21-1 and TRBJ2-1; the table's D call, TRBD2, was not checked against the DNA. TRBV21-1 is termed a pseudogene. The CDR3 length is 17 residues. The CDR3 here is CASSKALLMEYCNEQFF. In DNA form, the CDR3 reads TGTGCCAGCAGCAAAGCGCTTTTGATGGAGTATTGCAATGAGCAGTTCTTC.